A single sample is the source of the 20 T cell receptor beta chains below, sequenced in a study of a mutant IDH1 vaccine in newly diagnosed glioma. Their antigen targets remain unknown. Some clones are missing from TCRdb's copy, which holds only in-frame ones; the method was immunoSEQ multiplex PCR. The table has 29,000 or so clones, roughly 80% seen once. Time point here: week 23, last vaccination. A single vaccine dose contained 300 ug of mutant IDH1 20-mer peptide, and topical imiquimod was used with it. Source: PBMCs, taken from a glioma patient whose treatment included an IDH1 peptide vaccine. Receptor source: a woman aged 18-29 years with glioma.

The chain has TRBV5-1 and TRBJ1-3, with D possibly matching TRBD1 (6 bases). This CDR3 spans 16 amino acids. Trimming cost V 1 base and J 2 bases, with 13 bases left between them. Germline V gene lookup returns CDR1 SGHRS and CDR2 YFSETQ. The CDR3 bases are TGCGCCAGCAGCTTGAACAGGGACTCCGCTGGAAACACCATATATTTT. Translated: CASSLNRDSAGNTIYF.

The chain combines TRBV10-3 with TRBJ2-7, with unresolved D. Germline CDR1 ENHRY, CDR2 SYGVKD. Trimming took off 2 bases at V and 3 bases at J, with 17 bases between the two ends. The CDR3 runs to 16 residues. The CDR3 DNA reads as TGTGCCATCAGTGAGGAGCCGGGCCCCCCACTCTACGAGCAGTACTTC. It translates to CAISEEPGPPLYEQYF.

CDR3 DNA: TGCGCCAGCAGCTTGAAGGAGTCGGCCGATGAGCAGTTCTTC. Protein sequence: CASSLKESADEQFF. The chain employs TRBV5-1 and TRBJ2-1, with D unclear. The V end lost 1 base, the J end lost 8 bases, and 13 bases lay between the germline ends. The CDR3 is 14 residues long. Germline-derived CDR1 and CDR2 are SGHRS and YFSETQ.

This clone was observed a few times. The chain links TRBV7-9 to TRBJ1-1; TRBD1 matches at 10 bases. Per germline, CDR1 SEHNR and CDR2 FQNEAQ (reference sequence). The CDR3 has 16 amino acids. With 3 bases clipped from V and 5 bases from J, the junction kept 9 bases outside the gene matches. CDR3 residues: CASSFKTGTGDTEAFF. DNA of the CDR3: TGTGCCAGCAGCTTCAAAACCGGGACAGGGGATACTGAAGCTTTCTTT.

The rearrangement uses TRBV19 and TRBJ2-5; D possibly corresponds to TRBD1 (6 bases). The V and J ends lost 2 bases and 5 bases respectively, with 18 bases between them. Germline CDR1 and CDR2: LNHDA and SQIVND (reference sequence). There are 16 residues in the CDR3. The DNA of the CDR3 is TGTGCCAGTAGTATAACGGGGCAGGGGTTAAGGGAGACCCAGTACTTC. Translated, it gives CASSITGQGLRETQYF.

CDR3 sequence reads: CSALGTGNEQYF. The CDR3 DNA reads as TGCAGCGCTCTGGGGACAGGCAACGAGCAGTACTTC. The chain carries TRBV29-1 and TRBJ2-7, with 8 positions matching TRBD1. Germline CDR1 reads SQVTM; CDR2 reads ANQGSEA. The CDR3 is 12 residues long. V dropped 7 bases and J dropped 5; count of bases not matched to a gene: 7.

The V gene is TRBV7-2, the J gene TRBJ1-5, with TRBD1 identical over 7 bases. Germline CDR1 is SGHTA and CDR2 is FQGNSA. The CDR3 loop spans 15 amino acids. V shed 5 bases, J shed 4 bases, and the junction held 8 bases outside the gene matches. CDR3 region: CASSKRQGGNQPQHF. The CDR3 nucleotides are TGTGCCAGCAGCAAGAGACAGGGTGGTAATCAGCCCCAGCATTTT.

The chain carries TRBV19 and TRBJ1-2; D unclear. Germline loops: CDR1 LNHDA, CDR2 SQIVND (reference sequence). Trimming shortened V by 3 bases and J by 2 bases, and 7 bases separated the two germline ends. The CDR3 loop spans 13 amino acids. As DNA, the CDR3 is TGTGCCAGTAGTATTGGGGAGAACTATGGCTACACCTTC. Translated: CASSIGENYGYTF.

With regard to this clone: A read error may account for a junction end that differs from germline. This chain joins TRBV7-7 and TRBJ2-6, with D hard to call. The CDR3 extends over 16 amino acids. The germline CDR1 and CDR2 sequences are SSHAT and FNYEAQ (reference sequence). The CDR3 here is CASSFGPNSGANVLTF. The CDR3 DNA follows: TGTGCTAGCAGCTTTGGTCCCAACTCTGGGGCCAACGTCCTGACTTTC.

The gene calls are TRBV11-3 and TRBJ2-6; no clear D. Germline values: CDR1 SGHNT, CDR2 YENEEA. The CDR3 covers 16 residues. Trimming took 5 bases from V and 2 from J, leaving 13 bases between them. CDR3 DNA: TGTGCCAGCAGCCCCATGACGGGTACTGGGGCCAACGTCCTGACTTTC. Translated, it gives CASSPMTGTGANVLTF.

The sample holds one count of this clone. This chain joins TRBV27 and TRBJ2-7; D perhaps matches TRBD2 (5 bases). The CDR3 has 11 amino acids. Germline V gene sequence: CDR1 MNHEY, CDR2 SMNVEV (reference sequence). Trimming left V 8 bases short and J 7 bases short, with 12 bases between. CDR3 loop: CASVRGREQYF. CDR3 DNA: TGTGCCAGCGTCCGAGGGCGAGAGCAGTACTTC.

The rearrangement uses TRBV5-8 and TRBJ2-3; TRBD2 matches 8 bases. The CDR3 length is 15 residues. V was clipped by 4 bases and J by 2 bases; unmatched bases: 6. The V gene's germline CDR1 is SGHTS and CDR2 YDEGEE. The CDR3 coding sequence is TGTGCCAGCAGCCGGGAGGGCCGCCCCACAGATACGCAGTATTTT. Translated, it gives CASSREGRPTDTQYF.

This clone has a single count. The chain links TRBV7-2 to TRBJ2-7; a possible D gene is TRBD2 (6 bases). The CDR3 contains 13 residues. V lost 6 bases and J lost 7, with 16 bases in between. Germline V gives CDR1 SGHTA, CDR2 FQGNSA. CDR3 in amino acids: CASRGAGPWEQYF. CDR3 coding DNA: TGTGCCAGCAGAGGGGCGGGGCCGTGGGAGCAGTACTTC.

The genes are TRBV5-1 and TRBJ1-2, with 8 bases identical to TRBD1. With V trimmed by 4 bases and J by 8 bases, 13 bases remained unmatched. Per germline, CDR1 SGHRS and CDR2 YFSETQ. The CDR3 runs 15 residues. The CDR3 protein is CASSVGQGSIGGYTF. The CDR3 DNA reads as TGCGCCAGCAGCGTAGGACAGGGAAGCATCGGGGGCTACACCTTC.

The V call is TRBV25-1, the J call TRBJ2-7; 10 nucleotides agree with TRBD2. CDR1 and CDR2 (germline): MGHDK, SYGVNS. This CDR3 has 17 amino acids. The V and J ends lost 4 bases and 1 base, in that order; junction bases with no gene match: 10. The CDR3 bases are TGTGCCAGCAGTGCCGGGACTAGCGACAATTTTTCCTACGAGCAGTACTTC. Translating it yields CASSAGTSDNFSYEQYF.

The chain employs TRBV7-9 and TRBJ1-1; 12 positions agree with TRBD1. V shed 0 bases, J shed 0 bases, and the junction held 2 bases outside the gene matches. This CDR3 comprises 17 residues. Germline assignment: CDR1 SEHNR and CDR2 FQNEAQ (reference sequence). The CDR3 sequence: CASSLAGTGGLNTEAFF. Written as DNA, the CDR3 is TGTGCCAGCAGCTTAGCCGGGACAGGGGGCTTGAACACTGAAGCTTTCTTT.

The J gene is TRBJ2-5, the V gene TRBV5-1, with D possibly being TRBD1 (6 bases). This CDR3 is 15 amino acids long. Deletions cut 0 bases from V and 5 bases from J, with 14 bases between. Germline CDR1 and CDR2: SGHRS and YFSETQ. In DNA, the CDR3 is TGCGCCAGCAGCTTGGCGCTTGGGGGCACGGAGACCCAGTACTTC. It codes for CASSLALGGTETQYF.

This clone was detected a few times. This rearrangement joins TRBV20-1 to TRBJ1-1, with D unclear. V lost 3 bases to trimming and J lost 4 bases, with 6 bases between them. The V gene's germline CDR1 is DFQATT and CDR2 SNEGSKA (reference sequence). This CDR3 has 11 residues. Here the CDR3 reads CSASPGTEAFF. In DNA form, the CDR3 reads TGCAGTGCTAGTCCGGGCACTGAAGCTTTCTTT.

This clone showed up just a few times. CDR3 residues: CASSLRGVPTNTEAFF. The CDR3 nucleotides are TGTGCCAGCAGCCTTCGGGGGGTCCCCACGAACACTGAAGCTTTCTTT. The rearrangement uses TRBV7-2 and TRBJ1-1, with D perhaps TRBD1 (5 bases). The ends were cut back, 5 bases at V and 1 base at J, with 17 bases in the middle. The CDR3 consists of 16 residues. The V gene's germline CDR1 is SGHTA and CDR2 FQGNSA.

This chain links TRBV7-9 with TRBJ2-7; 11 bases line up with TRBD1. V trimming: 3 bases; J trimming: 4 bases; junction bases outside the gene matches: 8. Germline V CDR1 and CDR2: SEHNR, FQNEAQ (reference sequence). CDR3 length: 16 residues. The CDR3 protein is CASSLGTGGKRYEQYF. The CDR3 nucleotides are TGTGCCAGCAGCTTGGGGACAGGGGGGAAGAGGTACGAGCAGTACTTC.